Following are 14 T cell receptor beta chains from one sample sequenced in a study of blood T cell repertoires in COVID-19. Measured with immunoSEQ multiplex PCR; TCRdb has only the in-frame clones, and not every one. This sample has a few hundred thousand clones, with approximately 84% found just once. The sequencing input was PBMCs or T cells enriched from blood (not recorded which). The receptors were gathered from a woman aged 18-35 years who had recovered from COVID-19.

The chain couples TRBV15 to TRBJ2-7; 10 nucleotides align to TRBD1. CDR3 length: 15 residues. The V and J ends lost 1 base and 5 bases, in that order; junction bases with no gene match: 5. CDR1 and CDR2 from the germline V gene are LNHNV and YYDKDF (reference sequence). CDR3 bases: TGTGCCACCAGCAGAGGTCGGACAGGGGGACACGAGCAGTACTTC. Protein sequence: CATSRGRTGGHEQYF. Full variable domain (outside the CDR3, taken from reference TRBV15 and TRBJ2-7): DAMVIQNPRYQVTQFGKPVTLSCSQTLNHNVMYWYQQKSSQAPKLLFHYYDKDFNNEADTPDNFQSRRPNTSFCFLDIRSPGLGDTAMYLCATSRGRTGGHEQYFGPGTRLTVT.

The V gene is TRBV6-5, the J gene TRBJ1-2, with TRBD1 matching 7 bases. The trim removed 5 bases at V and 0 bases at J, leaving 6 bases unmatched. The CDR3 spans 15 residues. Germline CDR1 and CDR2: MNHEY and SVGAGI. CDR3 in amino acids: CASSTRDRANYGYTF. The CDR3 DNA follows: TGTGCCAGCAGTACCCGGGACAGAGCTAACTATGGCTACACCTTC.

The rearrangement links TRBV4-2 to TRBJ1-1; D call uncertain. The ends were cut back, 0 bases at V and 1 base at J, with 6 bases in the middle. This CDR3 has 14 amino acids. The germline V gene has CDR1 LGHNA and CDR2 YNFKEQ. CDR3 sequence: CASSQDNTNTEAFF. CDR3 bases: TGTGCCAGCAGCCAAGACAACACGAACACTGAAGCTTTCTTT.

This clone was recorded once. The chain has TRBV6-5 and TRBJ1-2; TRBD1 matches at 7 bases. With V trimmed by 5 bases and J by 7 bases, 10 bases remained unmatched. Per germline, CDR1 MNHEY and CDR2 SVGAGI. The CDR3 runs to 14 residues. CDR3 protein: CASSPLTGIFGYTF. CDR3 in DNA: TGTGCCAGCAGTCCATTGACAGGGATATTTGGCTACACCTTC.

The rearrangement links TRBV5-1 to TRBJ2-1; TRBD2 matches 14 bases. V lost 0 bases and J lost 0; bases outside the gene matches: 5. The CDR3 is 19 amino acids. Looked up from germline, CDR1 is SGHRS and CDR2 is YFSETQ. In nucleotides, the CDR3 is TGCGCCAGCAGCTTGGGGACTAGCGGGGGGCCTAGCTCCTACAATGAGCAGTTCTTC. Translation gives CASSLGTSGGPSSYNEQFF.

This clone has just one count. The chain combines TRBV9 with TRBJ2-5; TRBD2 might be the D (6 bases). The V end lost 0 bases, the J end lost 11 bases, and 17 bases lay between the germline ends. Germline V CDR1 and CDR2: SGDLS, YYNGEE. The CDR3 extends over 14 amino acids. The CDR3 sequence is CASSVAGTEPKQYF. The DNA of the CDR3 is TGTGCCAGCAGCGTAGCCGGGACTGAACCTAAACAGTACTTC.

This chain links TRBV28 with TRBJ1-2, with D possibly matching TRBD1 (5 bases). The V gene's germline CDR1 is MDHEN and CDR2 SYDVKM. The CDR3 has 17 residues. Trimming removed 6 bases from V and 1 base from J, with 21 bases in between. The CDR3 nucleotides are TGTGCCAGCAGATCTTCCGGGACTCAGAACCGTAACTATGGCTACACCTTC. This codes for CASRSSGTQNRNYGYTF.

This rearrangement joins TRBV28 to TRBJ1-5; D ambiguous. CDR1 is MDHEN, CDR2 SYDVKM, per germline. The CDR3 totals 13 residues. The V end was cut by 10 bases, the J end by 2 bases, with 12 bases between. CDR3 in amino acids: CATLVRGNQPQHF. CDR3 DNA: TGTGCCACCCTCGTGAGGGGCAATCAGCCCCAGCATTTT.

The chain employs TRBV14 and TRBJ1-1; no reliable D call. This CDR3 is built from 16 residues. CDR1 and CDR2 (germline): SGHDN, FVKESK. V was cut by 4 bases and J by 0 bases, with 15 bases left in between. The CDR3 sequence is CASSPPVYFLNTEAFF. DNA for the CDR3: TGTGCCAGCAGCCCTCCCGTTTACTTTCTGAACACTGAAGCTTTCTTT.

The chain employs TRBV2 and TRBJ1-2; D is undetermined. The CDR3 length is 12 residues. Germline values: CDR1 SNHLY, CDR2 FYNNEI. V dropped 5 bases and J dropped 5 bases, with 9 bases sitting between them. This CDR3 reads CASSPDGYGYTF. The CDR3 DNA reads TGTGCCAGCAGTCCCGACGGGTATGGCTACACCTTC.

This clone occurred once. The chain joins TRBV5-1 to TRBJ1-4, with D possibly matching TRBD1 (5 bases). Trimming cost V 4 bases and J 6 bases, with 13 bases left between them. The CDR3 loop spans 14 amino acids. Germline assignment: CDR1 SGHRS and CDR2 YFSETQ. The DNA for the CDR3 is TGCGCCAGCAGCCCGCGTTGGGGGGATGAAAAACTGTTTTTT. Amino acid sequence: CASSPRWGDEKLFF.

This sequence joins TRBV14 and TRBJ1-5; 10 bases align to TRBD1. Germline CDR1 and CDR2: SGHDN and FVKESK. There are 17 residues in the CDR3. The V and J ends lost 9 bases and 4 bases, in that order; junction bases with no gene match: 15. CDR3 nucleotide sequence: TGTGCCAGTCCCCTGATTAAACCGGGACAGGGGAATCAGCCCCAGCATTTT. Translation: CASPLIKPGQGNQPQHF.

A remark on this clone: Other nucleotide sequences in the sample specify the same CDR3. The V call is TRBV5-5, the J call TRBJ2-2; TRBD1 might be the D (5 bases). Germline CDR1 reads SGHKS; CDR2 reads YYEKEE (reference sequence). CDR3 length: 13 amino acids. Trimming took 2 bases from V and 3 from J, leaving 5 bases between them. The CDR3 sequence: CASSLGDTGELFF. For the CDR3, the DNA is TGTGCCAGCAGCTTAGGGGACACCGGGGAGCTGTTTTTT. Full variable domain (missing parts from reference TRBV5-5 and TRBJ2-2): DAGVTQSPTHLIKTRGQQVTLRCSPISGHKSVSWYQQVLGQGPQFIFQYYEKEERGRGNFPDRFSARQFPNYSSELNVNALLLGDSALYLCASSLGDTGELFFGEGSRLTVL.

This clone was seen a single time. The chain joins TRBV19 to TRBJ1-5; the D gene is possibly TRBD1 (5 bases). CDR1 LNHDA and CDR2 SQIVND come from the germline V gene (reference sequence). Trimming removed 4 bases from V and 0 bases from J, with 16 bases in between. The CDR3 length is 17 residues. CDR3 sequence: CASSTYGTANSNQPQHF. The CDR3 DNA follows: TGTGCCAGTAGTACCTATGGGACTGCCAATAGCAATCAGCCCCAGCATTTT. Complete variable domain (other parts from reference TRBV19 and TRBJ1-5): DGGITQSPKYLFRKEGQNVTLSCEQNLNHDAMYWYRQDPGQGLRLIYYSQIVNDFQKGDIAEGYSVSREKKESFPLTVTSAQKNPTAFYLCASSTYGTANSNQPQHFGDGTRLSIL.